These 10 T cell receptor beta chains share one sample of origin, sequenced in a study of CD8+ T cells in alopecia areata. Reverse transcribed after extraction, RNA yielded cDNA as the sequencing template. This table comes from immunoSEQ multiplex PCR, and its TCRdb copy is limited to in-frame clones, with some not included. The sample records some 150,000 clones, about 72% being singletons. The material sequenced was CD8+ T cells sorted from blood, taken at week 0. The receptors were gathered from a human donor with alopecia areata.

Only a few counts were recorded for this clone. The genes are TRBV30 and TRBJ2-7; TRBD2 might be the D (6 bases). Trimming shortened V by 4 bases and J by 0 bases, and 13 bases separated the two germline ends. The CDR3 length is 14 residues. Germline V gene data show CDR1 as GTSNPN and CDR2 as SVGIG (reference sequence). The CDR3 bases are TGTGCCTGGACGGCCGGGGGTCTCTCCTACGAGCAGTACTTC. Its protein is CAWTAGGLSYEQYF.

CDR3 nucleotide sequence: TGCGCCAGCAGCAGGACCGGGACAGGGGTAGTAGATACGCAGTATTTT. Translated: CASSRTGTGVVDTQYF. The chain employs TRBV5-1 and TRBJ2-3; 10 positions match TRBD1. Looked up from germline, CDR1 is SGHRS and CDR2 is YFSETQ. The CDR3 loop spans 16 amino acids. With 4 bases clipped from V and 5 bases from J, the junction kept 10 bases outside the gene matches.

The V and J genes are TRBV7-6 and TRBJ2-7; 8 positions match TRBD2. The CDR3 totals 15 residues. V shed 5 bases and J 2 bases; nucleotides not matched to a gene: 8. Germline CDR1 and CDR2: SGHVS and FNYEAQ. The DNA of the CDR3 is TGTGCCAGCAGCCTCAAGGACGGGGGGGCCTACGAGCAGTACTTC. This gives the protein CASSLKDGGAYEQYF.

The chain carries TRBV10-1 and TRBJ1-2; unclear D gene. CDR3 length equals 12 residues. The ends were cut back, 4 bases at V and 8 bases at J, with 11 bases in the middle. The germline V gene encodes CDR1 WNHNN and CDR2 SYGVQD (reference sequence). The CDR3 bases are TGCGCCAGCAGTGGGCGAGGGCTAGGCTACACCTTC. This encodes CASSGRGLGYTF.

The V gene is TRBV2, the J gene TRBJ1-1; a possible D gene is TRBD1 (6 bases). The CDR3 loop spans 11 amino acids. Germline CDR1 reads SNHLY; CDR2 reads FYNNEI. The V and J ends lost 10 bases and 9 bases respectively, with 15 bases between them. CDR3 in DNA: TGTGCCACCTATCTACAGGGAAAAGCTTTCTTT. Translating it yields CATYLQGKAFF.

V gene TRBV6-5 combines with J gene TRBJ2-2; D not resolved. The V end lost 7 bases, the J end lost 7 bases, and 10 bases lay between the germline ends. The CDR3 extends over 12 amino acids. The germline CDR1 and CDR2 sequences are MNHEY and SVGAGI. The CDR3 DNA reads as TGTGCCAGCACTGGAGCTGACGGGGAGCTGTTTTTT. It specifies CASTGADGELFF.

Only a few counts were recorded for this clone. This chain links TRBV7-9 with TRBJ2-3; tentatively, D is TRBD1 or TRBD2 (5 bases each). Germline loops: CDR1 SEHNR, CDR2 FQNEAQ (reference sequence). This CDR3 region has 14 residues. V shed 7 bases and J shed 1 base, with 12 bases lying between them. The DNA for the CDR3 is TGTGCCAGCAACATATTGGGGGGCACAGATACGCAGTATTTT. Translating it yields CASNILGGTDTQYF. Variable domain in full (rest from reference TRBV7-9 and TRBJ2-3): DTGVSQNPRHKITKRGQNVTFRCDPISEHNRLYWYRQTLGQGPEFLTYFQNEAQLEKSRLLSDRFSAERPKGSFSTLEIQRTEQGDSAMYLCASNILGGTDTQYFGPGTRLTVL.

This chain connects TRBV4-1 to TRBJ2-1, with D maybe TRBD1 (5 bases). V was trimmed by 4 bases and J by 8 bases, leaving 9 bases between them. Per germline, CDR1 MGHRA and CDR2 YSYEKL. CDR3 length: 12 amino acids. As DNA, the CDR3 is TGCGCCAGCAGCCGCATGACAGATGAGCAGTTCTTC. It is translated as CASSRMTDEQFF.

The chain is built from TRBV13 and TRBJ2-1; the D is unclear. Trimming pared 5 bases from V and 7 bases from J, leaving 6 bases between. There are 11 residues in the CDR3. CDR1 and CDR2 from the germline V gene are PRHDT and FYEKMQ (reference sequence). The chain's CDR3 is CASSTGNEQFF. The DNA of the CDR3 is TGTGCCAGCAGCACCGGAAATGAGCAGTTCTTC.

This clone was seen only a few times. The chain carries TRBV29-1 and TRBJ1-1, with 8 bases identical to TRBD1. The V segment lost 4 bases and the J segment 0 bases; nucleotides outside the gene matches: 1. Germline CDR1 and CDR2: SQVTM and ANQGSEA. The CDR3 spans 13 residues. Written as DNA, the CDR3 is TGCAGCGTTGCAGGGGGCCTGAACACTGAAGCTTTCTTT. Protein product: CSVAGGLNTEAFF. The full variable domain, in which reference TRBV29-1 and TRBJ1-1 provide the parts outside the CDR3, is SAVISQKPSRDICQRGTSLTIQCQVDSQVTMMFWYRQQPGQSLTLIATANQGSEATYESGFVIDKFPISRPNLTFSTLTVSNMSPEDSSIYLCSVAGGLNTEAFFGQGTRLTVV.